The 31 T cell receptor beta chains given below trace back to one sample, sequenced in a study of blood T cell repertoires in COVID-19. TCRdb keeps only in-frame clones here, not all; method: immunoSEQ multiplex PCR. The sample shows 150,000 to 200,000 clones, around four fifths of them seen only once. Sequenced input: peripheral blood. The receptor source for this set is a human donor in a cohort sampled during active COVID-19.

This chain uses TRBV6-5 with TRBJ1-3; D is perhaps TRBD1 (6 bases). The CDR3 is made up of 13 amino acids. Germline CDR1 MNHEY, CDR2 SVGAGI. V lost 4 bases to trimming and J lost 2 bases, with 6 bases between them. In nucleotides, the CDR3 is TGTGCCAGCAGTTGGGGGCCTGGAAACACCATATATTTT. As protein: CASSWGPGNTIYF.

The chain carries TRBV6-2 or TRBV6-3 and TRBJ2-5; 7 bases fit TRBD2. CDR3 length: 18 amino acids. The germline V gene encodes CDR1 MNHEY and CDR2 SVGEGT. V lost 3 bases, J lost 3 bases, and 16 bases stayed unmatched. The CDR3 DNA reads as TGTGCCAGCAGTTATAGGGCTAGCGGAGGAGCCTCGGAAGAGACCCAGTACTTC. Translated: CASSYRASGGASEETQYF.

This chain links TRBV27 with TRBJ1-5, with 8 bases matching TRBD1. The CDR3 has 15 residues. Unmatched junction bases numbered 11, after V lost 6 bases and J lost 7 bases. CDR1 and CDR2 (germline): MNHEY, SMNVEV (reference sequence). The CDR3 DNA is TGTGCCAGCAGGATGAGACAGGGGAGAGAGCAGCCCCAGCATTTT. Protein sequence: CASRMRQGREQPQHF.

This clone turned up a few times. The gene calls are TRBV18 and TRBJ1-6, with TRBD1 as a possible D gene (5 bases). CDR1 KGHSH and CDR2 LQKENI come from the germline V gene. Trimming left V 2 bases short and J 9 bases short, with 11 bases between. This CDR3 contains 14 residues. DNA for the CDR3: TGTGCCAGCTCACCAGTAGGGGTGGGTTCACCCCTCCACTTT. Protein: CASSPVGVGSPLHF.

A single count supports this clone. The chain recombines TRBV4-3 with TRBJ2-5; 9 bases agree with TRBD2. Germline trimming cut 0 bases from V and 4 bases from J; bases unmatched to any gene: 6. Germline V CDR1 and CDR2: LGHNA, YSLEER. The CDR3 spans 16 residues. The DNA of the CDR3 is TGCGCCAGCAGCCAAGAGGTAGCGGGAGTGGGAGAGACCCAGTACTTC. It codes for CASSQEVAGVGETQYF.

The CDR3 bases are TGTGCCAGCAGCCCGTGGGACAGAGCTAATGAAAAACTGTTTTTT. It specifies CASSPWDRANEKLFF. The genes are TRBV7-2 and TRBJ1-4; 7 bases line up with TRBD1. Trimming at V came to 5 bases and at J to 3 bases, leaving 6 bases not matched to a gene. This CDR3 is 15 amino acids long. Looked up from germline, CDR1 is SGHTA and CDR2 is FQGNSA.

Regarding this clone: Other DNA sequences of this sample code for an identical CDR3. The chain is built from TRBV4-3 and TRBJ2-7; 8 nucleotides line up with TRBD1. V lost 1 base, J lost 4 bases, and 3 bases stayed unmatched. This CDR3 spans 14 amino acids. Germline CDR1 reads LGHNA; CDR2 reads YSLEER. CDR3 in DNA: TGCGCCAGCAGCCAAGGTCAGGGGGCGTACGAGCAGTACTTC. Amino acid sequence: CASSQGQGAYEQYF.

The chain links TRBV5-1 to TRBJ2-7; D perhaps matches TRBD1 (6 bases). Trimming pared 2 bases from V and 2 bases from J, leaving 11 bases between. Germline V CDR1 and CDR2: SGHRS, YFSETQ. The CDR3 totals 14 residues. The CDR3 is CASSLSGVPYEQYF. The CDR3 bases are TGCGCCAGCAGCTTATCAGGGGTACCCTACGAGCAGTACTTC.

CDR3 in DNA: TGTGCCAGCAGCCCGCCGGGAGCGGCTAGCTCCTACAATGAGCAGTTCTTC. Translation gives CASSPPGAASSYNEQFF. The rearrangement links TRBV7-9 to TRBJ2-1, with a possible D match to TRBD2 (6 bases). V dropped 5 bases and J dropped 0 bases, with 17 bases sitting between them. This CDR3 contains 17 residues. CDR1 and CDR2 from the germline V gene are SEHNR and FQNEAQ (reference sequence).

On this clone: One end of the junction varies from germline; a read error may be responsible. Other DNA sequences of this sample code for an identical CDR3. The chain joins TRBV9 to TRBJ1-2; 7 bases map to TRBD1. CDR3 size: 13 residues. Germline V lookup: CDR1 SGDLS, CDR2 YYNGEE. The CDR3 loop reads CASSVQGSGGYTF. The DNA for the CDR3 is TGTGCCAGTAGCGTACAGGGGTCAGGCGGCTACACCTTC.

The chain employs TRBV7-2 and TRBJ2-1, with a possible D match to TRBD2 (5 bases). From germline, CDR1 is SGHTA and CDR2 FQGNSA. This CDR3 contains 15 residues. The V end was cut by 2 bases, the J end by 3 bases, with 11 bases between. The CDR3 nucleotides are TGTGCCAGCAGCTTATCTGGACGGGACTACAATGAGCAGTTCTTC. As protein: CASSLSGRDYNEQFF.

The genes are TRBV27 and TRBJ2-1, with TRBD2 matching over 14 bases. This CDR3 has 16 amino acids. Trimming removed 0 bases from V and 10 bases from J; junction bases left unmatched: 5. Germline V gives CDR1 MNHEY, CDR2 SMNVEV (reference sequence). CDR3 sequence: CASSLSGTSGSREQFF. The CDR3 DNA sequence: TGTGCCAGCAGTTTATCCGGGACTAGCGGGAGTAGGGAGCAGTTCTTC.

This sequence joins TRBV29-1 and TRBJ1-1, with 8 bases identical to TRBD1. The trim removed 6 bases at V and 4 bases at J, leaving 7 bases unmatched. In germline, CDR1 is SQVTM, CDR2 ANQGSEA. The CDR3 spans 13 residues. Here the CDR3 reads CSVSRTGSTEAFF. CDR3 sequence (DNA): TGCAGCGTCTCCCGGACAGGGTCCACTGAAGCTTTCTTT.

This chain connects TRBV7-6 to TRBJ2-7; TRBD1 matches 12 bases. V lost 4 bases to trimming and J lost 0 bases; unmatched junction nucleotides: 1. This CDR3 has 15 residues. Germline V lookup: CDR1 SGHVS, CDR2 FNYEAQ. This CDR3 is CASSSGQGASYEQYF. For the CDR3, the DNA is TGTGCCAGCAGCTCGGGACAGGGGGCCTCCTACGAGCAGTACTTC. Filled out from reference TRBV7-6 and TRBJ2-7, the complete variable domain reads GAGVSQSPRYKVTKRGQDVALRCDPISGHVSLYWYRQALGQGPEFLTYFNYEAQQDKSGLPNDRFSAERPEGSISTLTIQRTEQRDSAMYRCASSSGQGASYEQYFGPGTRLTVT.

This rearrangement joins TRBV7-9 to TRBJ2-3; TRBD1 might be the D (5 bases). V lost 1 base to trimming and J lost 4 bases, with 12 bases between them. CDR1 SEHNR and CDR2 FQNEAQ come from the germline V gene (reference sequence). This CDR3 spans 15 amino acids. Here the CDR3 reads CASSLDIQGADTQYF. The CDR3 region has the DNA TGTGCCAGCAGCTTAGATATCCAGGGCGCAGATACGCAGTATTTT.

The chain couples TRBV9 to TRBJ2-1, with D possibly matching TRBD2 (5 bases). The CDR3 is 12 amino acids. Trimming removed 7 bases at V and 10 bases at J, with 15 bases between. Germline values: CDR1 SGDLS, CDR2 YYNGEE. The CDR3 DNA is TGTGCCAGCGGCCCGAGGGCTTCCGAGCAGTTCTTC. It codes for CASGPRASEQFF.

CDR3 DNA: TGTGCCAGCAGTGATCGGGACAGGGGGAGCTCCTTCAATCAGCCCCAGCATTTT. It encodes CASSDRDRGSSFNQPQHF. The chain links TRBV6-1 to TRBJ1-5; TRBD1 matches at 11 bases. CDR1 and CDR2 from the germline V gene are MNHNS and SASEGT. The CDR3 consists of 18 residues. Trimming at V came to 3 bases and at J to 3 bases, leaving 10 bases not matched to a gene.

J is TRBJ1-5 and V is TRBV18; 7 bases match TRBD1. Trimming took 6 bases from V and 6 from J; bases not matched to a gene: 14. This CDR3 spans 16 amino acids. Germline V gene data show CDR1 as KGHSH and CDR2 as LQKENI. The CDR3: CASSYTGVEMGQPQHF. In DNA form, the CDR3 reads TGTGCCAGCTCCTACACAGGGGTTGAGATGGGTCAGCCCCAGCATTTT.

The chain couples TRBV25-1 to TRBJ1-1, with D uncertain. There are 13 residues in the CDR3. V was pared by 10 bases and J by 1 base, with 13 bases between. Germline values: CDR1 MGHDK, CDR2 SYGVNS. The CDR3 DNA is TGTGCCACCCGGGGAAAAGGGAACACTGAAGCTTTCTTT. Its translation is CATRGKGNTEAFF.

This clone appeared once. This chain joins TRBV3-1 (or the pseudogene TRBV3-2) and TRBJ1-2; no clear D. Trimming took 1 base from V and 7 from J, leaving 10 bases between them. CDR3 length: 13 residues. In germline, CDR1 is LGHDT, CDR2 YNNKEL (reference sequence). CDR3 residues: CASSQGGIGGYTF. The CDR3 coding sequence is TGTGCCAGCAGCCAAGGCGGAATTGGTGGCTACACCTTC.

V usage is TRBV7-9 and J usage is TRBJ2-5; D is possibly TRBD2 (5 bases). This CDR3 is 14 amino acids long. V was trimmed by 5 bases and J by 5 bases, leaving 15 bases between them. Germline CDR1 reads SEHNR; CDR2 reads FQNEAQ (reference sequence). Here the CDR3 reads CASSARAASETQYF. For the CDR3, the DNA is TGTGCCAGCAGCGCGAGGGCGGCTTCCGAGACCCAGTACTTC.

CDR3 residues: CASSLARGLAGGPRIYEQYF. CDR3 coding DNA: TGTGCCAGCAGCTTAGCCCGTGGACTAGCGGGGGGCCCAAGAATCTACGAGCAGTACTTC. The V gene is TRBV13, the J gene TRBJ2-7, with 14 bases matching TRBD2. V shed 1 base, J shed 3 bases, and the junction held 14 bases outside the gene matches. Germline loops: CDR1 PRHDT, CDR2 FYEKMQ (reference sequence). The CDR3 has 20 amino acids.

The J gene is TRBJ2-7, the V gene TRBV4-3; a weak D match, TRBD2 (6 bases). Trimming stripped 4 bases from V and 1 base from J, with 8 bases between. CDR3 length equals 13 residues. Germline lookup yields CDR1 LGHNA and CDR2 YSLEER. CDR3 in amino acids: CASSPGGSYEQYF. CDR3 coding DNA: TGCGCCAGCAGCCCTGGGGGGTCCTACGAGCAGTACTTC.

This rearrangement joins TRBV5-5 to TRBJ1-2, with a tentative D call TRBD1 (6 bases). The CDR3 extends over 13 amino acids. Germline values: CDR1 SGHKS, CDR2 YYEKEE (reference sequence). V dropped 4 bases and J dropped 5 bases, with 12 bases sitting between them. The CDR3 DNA reads as TGTGCCAGCAGCACGCAGGGGTGGTATGGCTACACCTTC. Protein sequence: CASSTQGWYGYTF.

The V and J genes are TRBV28 and TRBJ1-5; tentative D call: TRBD1 (6 bases). Trimming pared 2 bases from V and 4 bases from J, leaving 9 bases between. The CDR3 sequence is 14 residues long. Per the germline V gene, CDR1 is MDHEN and CDR2 is SYDVKM. DNA of the CDR3: TGTGCCAGCAGTTTAGTCACAGGGAATCAGCCCCAGCATTTT. Translation gives CASSLVTGNQPQHF.

This clone was found once. The chain is built from TRBV28 and TRBJ1-5, with D perhaps matching TRBD1 (5 bases). CDR3 length: 16 residues. The germline V and J ends were trimmed by 6 bases and 4 bases, with 19 bases remaining between them. The germline gives CDR1 MDHEN, CDR2 SYDVKM. Here the CDR3 reads CASSRDGGWQNQPQHF. CDR3 coding DNA: TGTGCCAGCAGCCGAGACGGGGGGTGGCAGAATCAGCCCCAGCATTTT.

This chain uses TRBV3-1 (or the pseudogene TRBV3-2) with TRBJ2-5, with 9 bases fitting TRBD1. V shed 3 bases and J 2 bases; nucleotides not matched to a gene: 1. The length of the CDR3 is 14 residues. From germline, CDR1 is LGHDT and CDR2 YNNKEL (reference sequence). CDR3 bases: TGTGCCAGCAGCCACGGACAGGGGCAAGAGACCCAGTACTTC. It is translated as CASSHGQGQETQYF.

This chain uses TRBV9 with TRBJ2-5; a weak D match, TRBD2 (6 bases). Germline V lookup: CDR1 SGDLS, CDR2 YYNGEE. The CDR3 spans 15 residues. V shed 2 bases and J shed 2 bases, with 13 bases lying between them. The CDR3, as DNA: TGTGCCAGCAGCGTTCGTCCTAGCGTGCAAGAGACCCAGTACTTC. This gives the protein CASSVRPSVQETQYF.

The rearrangement uses TRBV4-3 and TRBJ1-6, with 7 bases fitting TRBD1. The CDR3 totals 16 residues. The J segment lost 8 bases and the V segment lost 0 bases, leaving 7 bases of the junction unmatched. Germline V gene data show CDR1 as LGHNA and CDR2 as YSLEER. CDR3 DNA sequence: TGCGCCAGCAGCCAAGATGCGGGGACAGCGTATTCACCCCTCCACTTT. It yields the protein CASSQDAGTAYSPLHF.

The chain links TRBV3-1 (or the pseudogene TRBV3-2) to TRBJ1-1, with D possibly TRBD1 on 5 matching bases. V was clipped by 1 base and J by 10 bases, with 13 bases between them. CDR1 is LGHDT, CDR2 YNNKEL, per germline (reference sequence). The CDR3 loop spans 13 amino acids. The CDR3 sequence: CASSQGGRGGAFF. The CDR3, as DNA: TGTGCCAGCAGCCAAGGCGGACGGGGGGGAGCTTTCTTT.

The chain uses TRBV19 and TRBJ1-6; D remains unclear. Germline assignment: CDR1 LNHDA and CDR2 SQIVND (reference sequence). The ends were cut back, 5 bases at V and 0 bases at J, with 17 bases in the middle. The CDR3 contains 18 residues. CDR3 nucleotides: TGTGCCAGTAGTTCCAGGACTGGCTCGAGCTCCTATAATTCACCCCTCCACTTT. Amino acids: CASSSRTGSSSYNSPLHF.